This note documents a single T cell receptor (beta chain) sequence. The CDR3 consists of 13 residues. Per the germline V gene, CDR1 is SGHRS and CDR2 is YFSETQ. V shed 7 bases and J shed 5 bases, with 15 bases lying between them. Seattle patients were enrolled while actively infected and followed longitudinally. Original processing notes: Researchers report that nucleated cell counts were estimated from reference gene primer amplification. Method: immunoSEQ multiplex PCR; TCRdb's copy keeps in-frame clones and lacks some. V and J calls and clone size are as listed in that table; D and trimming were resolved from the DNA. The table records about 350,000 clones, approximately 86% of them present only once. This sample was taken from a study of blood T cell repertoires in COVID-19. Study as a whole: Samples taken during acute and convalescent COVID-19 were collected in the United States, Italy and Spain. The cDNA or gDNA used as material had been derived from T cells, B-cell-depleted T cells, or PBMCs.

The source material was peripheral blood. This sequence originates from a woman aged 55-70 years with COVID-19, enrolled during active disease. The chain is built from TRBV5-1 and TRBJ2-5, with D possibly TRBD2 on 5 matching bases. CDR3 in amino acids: CASGEGAWETQYF. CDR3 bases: TGCGCCAGCGGCGAGGGAGCTTGGGAGACCCAGTACTTC.